This TCR beta chain stems from a study of Ad26.COV2.S vaccination and SARS-CoV-2 variants. Described treatment: some 19 received Ad26.COV2.S at low or high dose, single or two shots; about 5 received placebo; per-sample allocation not given. The study sampled participants on day 63 after the first vaccine or placebo injection. On this clone: What it recognizes is unknown.

Method: immunoSEQ multiplex PCR; TCRdb's copy keeps in-frame clones and lacks some. The sample contains under 600,000 clones, around 89% of which appear only once. Study results and limitations: Higher spike-specific TCR breadth was found in vaccine recipients than in placebo recipients.

Per the germline V gene, CDR1 is SGHTA and CDR2 is FQGNSA. The CDR3 runs to 15 residues. The germline V and J ends were trimmed by 1 base and 5 bases, with 11 bases remaining between them. This TCR came from a person aged 18-60 years who received the Ad26.COV2.S COVID-19 vaccine or a placebo. The J gene is TRBJ1-4, the V gene TRBV7-2; D remains ambiguous. Sample: peripheral blood, taken in a trial of Ad26.COV2.S vaccine versus placebo. This CDR3 reads CASSLGKGLNEKLFF. The DNA for the CDR3 is TGTGCCAGCAGCTTAGGCAAGGGTTTGAATGAAAAACTGTTTTTT.